This T cell receptor (beta chain) was sequenced for a study of siplizumab effects on memory and regulatory T cells. As regards this clone: What it binds is unknown.

TCRdb's table, derived via immunoSEQ multiplex PCR, lists solely in-frame clones and lacks some. Of roughly 82,000 clones in the sample, roughly 86% were seen once. Findings of the study overall: Major contributors to the alloresponse seemed to be naive T cells, which also appeared more diverse than memory cells. Siplizumab brought about a significant reduction in alloreactive sequences traceable to unstimulated CD4+ memory cells. The study did not confirm that proliferating Tregs from siplizumab cultures were suppressive. Unstimulated subset assignment was obtained for only a minor fraction of alloreactive clones.

V gave up 4 bases and J gave up 5 bases, with 26 bases separating them. Per germline, CDR1 KGHSH and CDR2 LQKENI. The CDR3 consists of 18 residues. V usage is TRBV18 and J usage is TRBJ1-1; possibly TRBD1 for D (6 bases). Sequencing was done on a sample of Tregs sorted from blood. The clonotype comes from a human donor in good health. The CDR3, as DNA: TGTGCCAGCTCACTCAGGGGTGGGGGCGCGGGGTTCTCGACTGAAGCTTTCTTT. This codes for CASSLRGGGAGFSTEAFF. Full variable domain (remainder filled in from reference TRBV18 and TRBJ1-1): NAGVMQNPRHLVRRRGQEARLRCSPMKGHSHVYWYRQLPEEGLKFMVYLQKENIIDESGMPKERFSAEFPKEGPSILRIQQVVRGDSAAYFCASSLRGGGAGFSTEAFFGQGTRLTVV.